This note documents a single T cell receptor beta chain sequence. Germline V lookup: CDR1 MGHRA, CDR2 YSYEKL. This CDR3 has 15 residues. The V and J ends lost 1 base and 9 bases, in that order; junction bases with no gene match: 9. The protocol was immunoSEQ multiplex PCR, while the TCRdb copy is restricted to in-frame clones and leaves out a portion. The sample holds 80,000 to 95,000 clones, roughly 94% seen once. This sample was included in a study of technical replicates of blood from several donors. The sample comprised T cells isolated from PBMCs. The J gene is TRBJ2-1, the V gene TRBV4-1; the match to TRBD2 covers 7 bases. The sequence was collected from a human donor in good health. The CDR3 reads CASSQVSGERGEQFF. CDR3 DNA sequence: TGCGCCAGCAGCCAAGTTTCGGGGGAGCGGGGTGAGCAGTTCTTC.